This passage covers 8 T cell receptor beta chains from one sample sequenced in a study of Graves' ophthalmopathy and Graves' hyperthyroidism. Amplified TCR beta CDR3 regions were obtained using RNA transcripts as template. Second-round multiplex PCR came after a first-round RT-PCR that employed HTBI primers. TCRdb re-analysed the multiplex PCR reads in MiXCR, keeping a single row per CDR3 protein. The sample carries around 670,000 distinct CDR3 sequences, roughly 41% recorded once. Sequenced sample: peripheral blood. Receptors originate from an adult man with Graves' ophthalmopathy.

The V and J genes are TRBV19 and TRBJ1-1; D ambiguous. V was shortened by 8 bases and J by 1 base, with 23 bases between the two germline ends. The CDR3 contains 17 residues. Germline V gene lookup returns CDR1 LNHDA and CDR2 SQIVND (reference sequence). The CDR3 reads CASVSSGFGPWNTEAFF. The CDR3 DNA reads TGTGCCAGTGTGAGTAGTGGGTTTGGCCCCTGGAACACTGAAGCTTTCTTT.

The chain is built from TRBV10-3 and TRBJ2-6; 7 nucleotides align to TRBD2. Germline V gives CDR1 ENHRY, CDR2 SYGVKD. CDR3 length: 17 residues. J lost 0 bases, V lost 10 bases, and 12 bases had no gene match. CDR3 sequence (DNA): TGTGCCAGCGATTCCGGGACTAAACTCTCTGGGGCCAACGTCCTGACTTTC. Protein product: CASDSGTKLSGANVLTF.

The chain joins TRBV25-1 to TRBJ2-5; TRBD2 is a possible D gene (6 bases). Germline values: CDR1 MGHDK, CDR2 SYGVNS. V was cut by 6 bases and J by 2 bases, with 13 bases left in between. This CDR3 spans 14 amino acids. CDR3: CASRRFGGQETQYF. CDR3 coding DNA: TGTGCCAGCAGGCGATTCGGAGGGCAAGAGACCCAGTACTTC.

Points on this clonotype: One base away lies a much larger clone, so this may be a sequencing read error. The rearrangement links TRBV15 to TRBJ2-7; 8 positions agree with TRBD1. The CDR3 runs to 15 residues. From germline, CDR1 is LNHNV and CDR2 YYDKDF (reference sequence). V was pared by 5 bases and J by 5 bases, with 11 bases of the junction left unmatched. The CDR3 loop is CATSGGTGGGHEQYF. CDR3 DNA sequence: TGTGCCACCAGCGGGGGGACAGGCGGCGGGCACGAGCAGTACTTC.

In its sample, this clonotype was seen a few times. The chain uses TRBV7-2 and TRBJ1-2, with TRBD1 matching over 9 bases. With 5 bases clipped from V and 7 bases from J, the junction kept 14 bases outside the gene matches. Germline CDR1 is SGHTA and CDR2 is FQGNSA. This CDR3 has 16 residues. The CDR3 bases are TGTGCCAGCAGCCGAGGGGTTACGGGACAGGGTTTTGGCTACACCTTC. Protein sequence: CASSRGVTGQGFGYTF.

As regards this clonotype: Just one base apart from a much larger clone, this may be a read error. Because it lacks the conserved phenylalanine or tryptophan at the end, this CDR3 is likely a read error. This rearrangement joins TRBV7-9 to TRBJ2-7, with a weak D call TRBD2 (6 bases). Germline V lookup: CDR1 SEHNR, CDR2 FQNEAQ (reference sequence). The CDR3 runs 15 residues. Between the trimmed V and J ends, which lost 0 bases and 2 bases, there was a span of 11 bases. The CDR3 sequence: CASSLAAREPYEQYC. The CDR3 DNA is TGTGCCAGCAGCTTAGCGGCCCGGGAGCCCTACGAGCAGTACTGC.

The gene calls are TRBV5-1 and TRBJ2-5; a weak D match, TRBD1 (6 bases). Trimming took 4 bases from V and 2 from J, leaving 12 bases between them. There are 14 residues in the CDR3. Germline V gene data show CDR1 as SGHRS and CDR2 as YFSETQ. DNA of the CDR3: TGCGCCAGCAGCCGAATAGGGGGTCAAGAGACCCAGTACTTC. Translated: CASSRIGGQETQYF. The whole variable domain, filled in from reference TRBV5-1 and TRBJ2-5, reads KAGVTQTPRYLIKTRGQQVTLSCSPISGHRSVSWYQQTPGQGLQFLFEYFSETQRNKGNFPGRFSGRQFSNSRSEMNVSTLELGDSALYLCASSRIGGQETQYFGPGTRLLVL.

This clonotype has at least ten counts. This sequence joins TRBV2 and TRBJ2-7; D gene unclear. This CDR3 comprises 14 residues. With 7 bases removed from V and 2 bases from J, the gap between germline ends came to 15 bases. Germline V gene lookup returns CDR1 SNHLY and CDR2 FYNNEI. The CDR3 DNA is TGTGCCAGCAAAGGGTCAGAGTCGGCCTACGAGCAGTACTTC. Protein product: CASKGSESAYEQYF.